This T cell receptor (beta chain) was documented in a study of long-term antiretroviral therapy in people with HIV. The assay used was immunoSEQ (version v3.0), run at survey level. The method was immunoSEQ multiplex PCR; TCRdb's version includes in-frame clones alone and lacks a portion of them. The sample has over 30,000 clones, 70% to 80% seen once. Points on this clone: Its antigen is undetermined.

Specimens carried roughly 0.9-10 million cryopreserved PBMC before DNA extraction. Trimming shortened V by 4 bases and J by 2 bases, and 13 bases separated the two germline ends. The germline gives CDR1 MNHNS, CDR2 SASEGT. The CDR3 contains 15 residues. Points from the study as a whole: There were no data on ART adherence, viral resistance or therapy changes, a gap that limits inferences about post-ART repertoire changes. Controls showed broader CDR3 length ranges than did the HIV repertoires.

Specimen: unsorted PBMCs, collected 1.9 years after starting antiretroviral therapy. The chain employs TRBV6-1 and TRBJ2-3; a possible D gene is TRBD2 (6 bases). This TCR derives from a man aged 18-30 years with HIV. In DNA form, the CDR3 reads TGTGCCAGCAGTGTTTCGCGGGGAACCACAGATACGCAGTATTTT. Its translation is CASSVSRGTTDTQYF.